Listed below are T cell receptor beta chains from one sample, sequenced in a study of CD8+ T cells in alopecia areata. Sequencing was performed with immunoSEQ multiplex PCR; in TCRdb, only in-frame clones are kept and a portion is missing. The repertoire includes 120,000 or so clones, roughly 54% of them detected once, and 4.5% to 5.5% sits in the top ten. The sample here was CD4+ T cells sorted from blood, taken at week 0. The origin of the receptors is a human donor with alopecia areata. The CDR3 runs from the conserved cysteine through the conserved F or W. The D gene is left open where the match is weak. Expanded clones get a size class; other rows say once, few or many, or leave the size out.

TGTGCCAGCACTTGGGGCAATCAGCCCCAGCATTTT,CASTWGNQPQHF,NA,TRBJ1-5,NA,TRBV7-9
TGTGCCAGCAGACGATGGGACAGGGTATCCGAGCAGTACTTC,CASRRWDRVSEQYF,TRBD1,TRBJ2-7,NA,TRBV27
TGTGCCAGCTCACCACCAAGCCCTGGTGGAAACACCATATATTTT,CASSPPSPGGNTIYF,NA,TRBJ1-3,few,TRBV18
TGTGCCAGCAGACCGGGACGGCGTGAGGGAGAGCAGTACTTC,CASRPGRREGEQYF,NA,TRBJ2-7,NA,TRBV2
TGCACCAGCAGCCCCTCGGTGAGTGAAGCTTTCTTT,CTSSPSVSEAFF,NA,TRBJ1-1,NA,TRBV1
TGTGCCAGCAGCCCGGGGAGGACTGATACGCAGTATTTT,CASSPGRTDTQYF,NA,TRBJ2-3,NA,TRBV5-4
TGTGCCAGCAGCCTGCCCGACGGGTCGCAGTATTTT,CASSLPDGSQYF,NA,TRBJ2-3,NA,TRBV14
TGTGCCAGCAGCTCCTTGACCGGGACTAGCGGGAGTAATGAGCAGTTCTTC,CASSSLTGTSGSNEQFF,TRBD2,TRBJ2-1,NA,TRBV7-9
TGCAGCGTTGAAAGGGGAGAGACCCAGTACTTC,CSVERGETQYF,NA,TRBJ2-5,NA,TRBV29-1
TGTGCCAGCAGTGTATCTTTCACAGATACGCAGTATTTT,CASSVSFTDTQYF,NA,TRBJ2-3,few,TRBV6-1
TGTGCCAGTACCCAGGGCGTGGGTACTGAAGCTTTCTTT,CASTQGVGTEAFF,NA,TRBJ1-1,NA,TRBV19
TGCAGCGTAAAAATGGACAGGGGGACCTTCTTT,CSVKMDRGTFF,TRBD1,TRBJ1-1,NA,TRBV29-1
TGCGCCAGCAGCTTGGACACTGAGCAGTTCTTC,CASSLDTEQFF,NA,TRBJ2-1,few,TRBV5-1
TGTGCCAGCACTGCCCCCTTAGCGGTCAACGTCCTGACTTTC,CASTAPLAVNVLTF,NA,TRBJ2-6,NA,TRBV7-9
TGTGCCAGCAGCTTGGCAGGGGATACGCAGTATTTT,CASSLAGDTQYF,NA,TRBJ2-3,few,TRBV5-6
TGTGCCAGCAGGCCCGACAGGGAGTATGGCTACACCTTC,CASRPDREYGYTF,TRBD1,TRBJ1-2,few,TRBV6-5
TGCGCCAGCAGCTCTCAGGGGGCTGAGTACAATGAGCAGTTCTTC,CASSSQGAEYNEQFF,TRBD1,TRBJ2-1,few,TRBV5-1
TGTGCCAGCAGCTTAGCCCGGACGTGGCCCCAGCATTTT,CASSLARTWPQHF,NA,TRBJ1-5,once,TRBV13
TGTGCCAGCTCCCCGGAGACGTATTATAGCAATCAGCCCCAGCATTTT,CASSPETYYSNQPQHF,NA,TRBJ1-5,few,TRBV18
TGTGCCAGCTCACTACCGGGACAGACCTCCTACGAGCAGTACTTC,CASSLPGQTSYEQYF,TRBD1,TRBJ2-7,NA,TRBV18
TGTGCCAGCAGGACGGGGGCCTCTGGAAACACCATATATTTT,CASRTGASGNTIYF,NA,TRBJ1-3,many,TRBV7-2
TGTGCCAGCAGAGACAGGGGTGAAACTGAAGCTTTCTTT,CASRDRGETEAFF,TRBD1,TRBJ1-1,NA,TRBV6-6
TGTGCCAGCTCATCAACTGCACTTCGGGAGACCCAGTACTTC,CASSSTALRETQYF,NA,TRBJ2-5,NA,TRBV18
TGTGCCAGCAGTTACGGACAGGGTACCACAGATACGCAGTATTTT,CASSYGQGTTDTQYF,TRBD1,TRBJ2-3,NA,TRBV6-5
TGTGCCAGCAGCTTGGGAATGGGATATGGGACCTACGAGCAGTACTTC,CASSLGMGYGTYEQYF,NA,TRBJ2-7,few,TRBV13
TGTGCCAGCAGCCCCAGCGGGAGCTACGAGCAGTACTTC,CASSPSGSYEQYF,TRBD2,TRBJ2-7,once,TRBV7-3
TGTGCCAGCTCACAATGGACTAGCAACAATGAGCAGTTCTTC,CASSQWTSNNEQFF,TRBD2,TRBJ2-1,NA,TRBV18
TGTGCCAGCAGCTTGGTGGCCACAGATACGCAGTATTTT,CASSLVATDTQYF,NA,TRBJ2-3,NA,TRBV5-4
TGCGCCAGCAGCTCCGGGATCTCTTACCGCCAGCAGCAGTACTTC,CASSSGISYRQQQYF,NA,TRBJ2-7,few,TRBV5-1
TGTGCCAGCAGCTTTACAGGGTTGACGGGCACTGAAGCTTTCTTT,CASSFTGLTGTEAFF,NA,TRBJ1-1,NA,TRBV7-8
TGTGCCAGCAGTGCGGTAGGAGATACGCAGTATTTT,CASSAVGDTQYF,NA,TRBJ2-3,NA,TRBV2
TGCGCCAGCAGCTTGAATCACGGCGACACCGGGGAGCTGTTTTTT,CASSLNHGDTGELFF,NA,TRBJ2-2,once,TRBV5-1
TGTGCCAGCAGCTTAGCCCAGGGATTGAACACTGAAGCTTTCTTT,CASSLAQGLNTEAFF,NA,TRBJ1-1,NA,TRBV13
TGTGCCAGCAGCCATCCCCCCGGACAGGGGACAGATACGCAGTATTTT,CASSHPPGQGTDTQYF,TRBD1,TRBJ2-3,NA,TRBV5-4
TGTGCCAGCAGCTCGCGGGGGGGCCGCAATGAGCAGTTCTTC,CASSSRGGRNEQFF,TRBD2,TRBJ2-1,NA,TRBV11-3
TGTGCCAGCAGAAAAACAGGATCGAACACCGGGGAGCTGTTTTTT,CASRKTGSNTGELFF,NA,TRBJ2-2,NA,TRBV2
TGTGCCAGCAGCCCGGGACACCCGCGATCTGGGGCCAACGTCCTGACTTTC,CASSPGHPRSGANVLTF,NA,TRBJ2-6,NA,TRBV7-2
TGTGCCAGCAGCTTGGGGACAGGCGAGACCCAGTACTTC,CASSLGTGETQYF,TRBD1,TRBJ2-5,NA,TRBV9
TGCGCCAGCAGCCTCGGGCTGGCGAACAACAATGAGCAGTTCTTC,CASSLGLANNNEQFF,NA,TRBJ2-1,NA,TRBV4-3
TGTGCCAGCAGTTTATCGTGGCCTGAGCAGTTCTTC,CASSLSWPEQFF,NA,TRBJ2-1,NA,TRBV28
TGCGCCAGCAGCCAAGTGGGACAGGCTGGAAACACCATATATTTT,CASSQVGQAGNTIYF,TRBD1,TRBJ1-3,NA,TRBV4-3
TGTGCCAGCATCAGGGGGGGTCCCTCCTACGAGCAGTACTTC,CASIRGGPSYEQYF,NA,TRBJ2-7,NA,TRBV28
TGCGCCAGCAGCTTGAACCTACAGGGGTCTAGTGGTGAGCAGTTCTTC,CASSLNLQGSSGEQFF,TRBD1,TRBJ2-1,few,TRBV5-1
TGCGCCAGCAGCCAGGAACTCAGACCAGGGCCCTCTTCCTCCTACGAGCAGTACTTC,CASSQELRPGPSSSYEQYF,NA,TRBJ2-7,few,TRBV4-3